The rows below give T cell receptor beta chains drawn from one sample of a study of blood T cell repertoires in COVID-19. Using immunoSEQ multiplex PCR, the repertoire was profiled, and TCRdb retains in-frame clones only, with some absent. The profile covers around 210,000 clones, with around 80% appearing a single time and 4.5% to 7% taken by the ten largest. The sequenced sample was peripheral blood. The receptors come from a woman in her 70s with acute or convalescent COVID-19. CDR3s include the opening cysteine and the closing phenylalanine or tryptophan. Expanded clones get a size class; other rows say once, few or many, or leave the size out.

cdr3_aa	v_call	j_call	clone_size
CASSFEGANTGELFF	TRBV28	TRBJ2-2	.
CASSSWTGGVSNEKLFF	TRBV27	TRBJ1-4	.
CASSQGGQPQHF	TRBV3-1/TRBV3-2	TRBJ1-5	.
CASSLSLAAYNEQFF	TRBV7-2	TRBJ2-1	.
CASSPGLAGGTVDTQYF	TRBV5-4	TRBJ2-3	once
CASRLAGLIDEQFF	TRBV3-1/TRBV3-2	TRBJ2-1	.
CASSNRGGSNQPQHF	TRBV6-5	TRBJ1-5	.
CAWSPVLDEQFF	TRBV30	TRBJ2-1	.
CASSSSRGLETQYF	TRBV27	TRBJ2-5	.
CASSVTGGTGEKLFF	TRBV5-1	TRBJ1-4	.
CASSFGGLSEAFF	TRBV12-3/TRBV12-4	TRBJ1-1	once
CASSPQRTHYNEQFF	TRBV3-1/TRBV3-2	TRBJ2-1	.
CASSPLSGRAGEQYF	TRBV11-1	TRBJ2-7	many
CASSQGLAGELPYNEQFF	TRBV3-1/TRBV3-2	TRBJ2-1	.
CASSPPRDTGELFF	TRBV3-1/TRBV3-2	TRBJ2-2	once
CASSQDRPPTSVAPTDTQYF	TRBV4-1	TRBJ2-3	.
CATSRDQSTDTQYF	TRBV15	TRBJ2-3	.
CASSQARGEQYF	TRBV3-1/TRBV3-2	TRBJ2-7	.
CASSSLLAAGYNEQFF	TRBV19	TRBJ2-1	.
CASRPTGDTGELFF	TRBV5-1	TRBJ2-2	.
CASSAGTGGLEQFF	TRBV2	TRBJ2-1	few
CASKISEQRDTEAFF	TRBV28	TRBJ1-1	many
CASSQTSASTDTQYF	TRBV3-1/TRBV3-2	TRBJ2-3	.
CATTRQGSGEAFF	TRBV12-3/TRBV12-4	TRBJ1-1	.
CATQLSGSSYEQYF	TRBV2	TRBJ2-7	.
CASSPGWREATYNEQFF	TRBV28	TRBJ2-1	.
CATSDLGGRMEPEAFF	TRBV24-1	TRBJ1-1	.
CAISESTGQANTGELFF	TRBV10-3	TRBJ2-2	.
CASWDRGSSYEQYF	TRBV6-5	TRBJ2-7	.
CASSQDRGTEAFF	TRBV14	TRBJ1-1	.
CASSLGHFYTDTQYF	TRBV7-2	TRBJ2-3	.
CASPPEGGEWNTIYF	TRBV28	TRBJ1-3	.
CASSENQGGTDTQYF	TRBV7-2	TRBJ2-3	.
CASTLGGYEQYF	TRBV28	TRBJ2-7	.
CASSSPGLANDEQYF	TRBV6-5	TRBJ2-7	.
CASSPERGGLEAFF	TRBV5-1	TRBJ1-1	.
CASSPQQGIRATNEKLFF	TRBV5-1	TRBJ1-4	.
CASSVGPAERETQYF	TRBV9	TRBJ2-5	.
CASSYSGVQFF	TRBV6-6	TRBJ2-1	.
CASSHLTGSGQETQYF	TRBV27	TRBJ2-5	.
CASSPQGLNTEAFF	TRBV19	TRBJ1-1	.
CASSPEGFQETQYF	TRBV5-4	TRBJ2-5	.
CASSHGAPNEQFF	TRBV3-1/TRBV3-2	TRBJ2-1	.
CASSGPLRDRANEQFF	TRBV2	TRBJ2-1	.
CATLGDARGSGNTIYF	TRBV28	TRBJ1-3	.
CASSYTGVQETQYF	TRBV6-6	TRBJ2-5	.
CASSQGLADEQFF	TRBV3-1/TRBV3-2	TRBJ2-1	.
CASSETSGIGELFF	TRBV5-4	TRBJ2-2	.
CASSFAAGRHGYTF	TRBV7-8	TRBJ1-2	.
CASSLGLGPGDYGYTF	TRBV7-8	TRBJ1-2	once
CASSLVARGTDTQYF	TRBV7-2	TRBJ2-3	.
CASSLKTGASYEQYF	TRBV6-5	TRBJ2-7	few
CASSADSSYNEQFF	TRBV27	TRBJ2-1	.
CASSSRTGSSYEQYF	TRBV5-6	TRBJ2-7	.